This T cell receptor beta chain was sequenced for a study of chemoradiotherapy in HPV16-positive cancers. About the research overall: Candidate HPV-specific T-cell clones and common TCR motifs came from functional assays in a couple of HPV16-positive patients. Notes on the study in general: The functional HPV-specific definition rests on just a couple of HPV16-positive patients. During treatment, candidate HPV-specific clones and E7-related motifs expanded in tumor.

Libraries were prepared by immunoSEQ multiplex PCR; TCRdb keeps only in-frame clonotypes and omits some of them. The table records some 34,000 clones, 86% of them present only once. Points on this clone: The target antigen is unknown.

V was trimmed by 1 base and J by 4 bases, leaving 5 bases between them. Per the germline V gene, CDR1 is MNHNS and CDR2 is SASEGT. CDR3 length equals 13 residues. Samples were taken several times over chemoradiotherapy. The chain couples TRBV6-1 to TRBJ1-3; no reliable D call. The sample in question was blood, obtained from a patient who underwent chemoradiotherapy. This clonotype originated in a human donor with HPV-associated anogenital cancer. Here the CDR3 DNA reads TGTGCCAGCAGTGAAGTTTGGGGAAACACCATATATTTT. It codes for CASSEVWGNTIYF.